This TCR beta chain emerged from a study of cytomegalovirus exposure and HLA in healthy donors. Germline V gives CDR1 MNHEY, CDR2 SVGAGI. The CDR3 runs to 14 residues. V was trimmed by 5 bases and J by 4 bases, leaving 14 bases between them. Primers: 60 Vbeta forward and 13 Jbeta reverse. Produced via immunoSEQ multiplex PCR; TCRdb's table is partial and in-frame only. Of some 160,000 clones in the sample, 84% were seen once. The receptor's source is a boy aged 2 to 10 in good health and CMV-seronegative. The chain joins TRBV6-5 to TRBJ1-1, with a possible D match to TRBD1 (5 bases). The sequencing input was PBMCs. The CDR3 spells CASSTGTSFTEAFF. DNA of the CDR3: TGTGCCAGCAGTACCGGGACTTCATTCACTGAAGCTTTCTTT.